This record concerns one T cell receptor (beta chain) sequence. The sample comes from a study of Ad26.COV2.S vaccination and SARS-CoV-2 variants. Looked up from germline, CDR1 is MNHEY and CDR2 is SVGAGI. Trimming removed 11 bases from V and 0 bases from J, with 15 bases in between. The CDR3 runs to 14 residues. The protocol was immunoSEQ multiplex PCR, while the TCRdb copy is restricted to in-frame clones and leaves out a portion. Among approximately 300,000 clones listed, around four fifths were seen once. Specified treatment: approximately 18 received Ad26.COV2.S at low or high dose, single or two shots; about 5 received placebo; per-sample allocation not given. At day 63 after the first vaccine or placebo injection, samples were drawn.

Here the sequenced sample was peripheral blood, taken in a trial of Ad26.COV2.S vaccine versus placebo. The clonotype comes from a person aged 18-65 years who received the Ad26.COV2.S COVID-19 vaccine or a placebo. The chain combines TRBV6-5 with TRBJ2-3, with D perhaps assigned TRBD1 or TRBD2 (5 bases each). The CDR3 spells CASEGTVSTDTQYF. Here the CDR3 DNA reads TGTGCCTCCGAAGGGACGGTGAGCACAGATACGCAGTATTTT.